The subject of this entry is one T cell receptor (beta chain). The data stem from a study of shared clonotypes between healthy human individuals. V dropped 2 bases and J dropped 4; count of bases not matched to a gene: 13. Germline V lookup: CDR1 SGHRS, CDR2 YFSETQ. The CDR3 is 17 amino acids. Only in-frame clones appear in the TCRdb table, and some are missing; sequencing was by immunoSEQ multiplex PCR. The table includes millions of clones, just over 90% detected once. The receptor comes from a man younger than 30 in good health. Sequencing was performed on naive CD4+ T cells sorted from blood. As for subset: CD45RA+ positively selected. V is TRBV5-1 and J is TRBJ1-1; 8 positions match TRBD1. CDR3 sequence: CASSFRPGGAKPTEAFF. The CDR3 region has the DNA TGCGCCAGCAGCTTTCGGCCAGGGGGCGCGAAGCCCACTGAAGCTTTCTTT. Full variable domain (remainder filled in from reference TRBV5-1 and TRBJ1-1): KAGVTQTPRYLIKTRGQQVTLSCSPISGHRSVSWYQQTPGQGLQFLFEYFSETQRNKGNFPGRFSGRQFSNSRSEMNVSTLELGDSALYLCASSFRPGGAKPTEAFFGQGTRLTVV.